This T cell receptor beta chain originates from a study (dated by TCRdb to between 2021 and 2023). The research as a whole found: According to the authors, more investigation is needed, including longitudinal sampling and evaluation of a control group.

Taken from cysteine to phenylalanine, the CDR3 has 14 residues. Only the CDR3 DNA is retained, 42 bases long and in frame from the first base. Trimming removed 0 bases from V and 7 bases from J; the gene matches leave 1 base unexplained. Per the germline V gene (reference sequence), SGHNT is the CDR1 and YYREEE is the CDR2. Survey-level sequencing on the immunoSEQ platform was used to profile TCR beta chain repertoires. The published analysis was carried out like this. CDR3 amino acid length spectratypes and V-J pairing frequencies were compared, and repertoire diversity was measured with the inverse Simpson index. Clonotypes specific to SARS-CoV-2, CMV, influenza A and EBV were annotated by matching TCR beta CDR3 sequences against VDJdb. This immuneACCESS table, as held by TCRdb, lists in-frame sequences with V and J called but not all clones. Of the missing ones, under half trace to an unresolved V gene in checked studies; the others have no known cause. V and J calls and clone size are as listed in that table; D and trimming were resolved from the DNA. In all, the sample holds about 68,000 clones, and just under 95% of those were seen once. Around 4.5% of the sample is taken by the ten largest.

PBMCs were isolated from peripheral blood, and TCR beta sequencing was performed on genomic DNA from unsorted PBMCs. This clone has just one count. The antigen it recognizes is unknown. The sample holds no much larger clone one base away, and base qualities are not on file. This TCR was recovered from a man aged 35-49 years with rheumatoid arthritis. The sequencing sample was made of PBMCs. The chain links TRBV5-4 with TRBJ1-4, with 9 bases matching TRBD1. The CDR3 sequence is CASSLDRGREKLFF. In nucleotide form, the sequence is TGTGCCAGCAGCTTGGACAGGGGGCGTGAAAAACTGTTTTTT.